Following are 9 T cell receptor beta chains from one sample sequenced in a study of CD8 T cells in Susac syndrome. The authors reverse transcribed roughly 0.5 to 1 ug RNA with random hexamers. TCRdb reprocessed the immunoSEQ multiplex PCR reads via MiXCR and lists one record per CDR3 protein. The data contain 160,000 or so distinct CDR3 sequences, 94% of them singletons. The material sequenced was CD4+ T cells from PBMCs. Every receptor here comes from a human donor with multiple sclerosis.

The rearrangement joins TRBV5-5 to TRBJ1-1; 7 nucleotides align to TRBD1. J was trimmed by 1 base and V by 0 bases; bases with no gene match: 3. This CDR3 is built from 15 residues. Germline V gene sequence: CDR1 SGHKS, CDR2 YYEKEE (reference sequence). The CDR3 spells CASSLVRTGNTEAFF. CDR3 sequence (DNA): TGTGCCAGCAGCTTGGTTCGGACAGGGAACACTGAAGCTTTCTTT.

CDR3 DNA sequence: TGTGCTAGTGGTTGGAGTGGTAACACTGAAGCTTTCTTT. It codes for CASGWSGNTEAFF. The chain combines TRBV12-5 with TRBJ1-1; D is undetermined. The CDR3 totals 13 residues. Germline V gene data show CDR1 as LGHNT and CDR2 as FRNRAP. Trimming stripped 4 bases from V and 2 bases from J, with 8 bases between.

For the CDR3, the DNA is TGTGCCAGCAGCCAAGACGGCAGAAGGGAGACCCAGTACTTC. Residues: CASSQDGRRETQYF. The chain joins TRBV3-1 to TRBJ2-5; D is unclear. In germline, CDR1 is LGHDT, CDR2 YNNKEL (reference sequence). The V end was cut by 0 bases, the J end by 5 bases, with 10 bases between. CDR3 length: 14 amino acids.

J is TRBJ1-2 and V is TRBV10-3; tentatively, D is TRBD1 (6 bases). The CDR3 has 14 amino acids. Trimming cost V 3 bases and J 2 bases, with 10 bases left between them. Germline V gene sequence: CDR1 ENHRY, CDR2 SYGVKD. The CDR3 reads CAISDTGTNYGYTF. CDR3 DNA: TGTGCCATCAGTGATACAGGGACAAACTATGGCTACACCTTC.

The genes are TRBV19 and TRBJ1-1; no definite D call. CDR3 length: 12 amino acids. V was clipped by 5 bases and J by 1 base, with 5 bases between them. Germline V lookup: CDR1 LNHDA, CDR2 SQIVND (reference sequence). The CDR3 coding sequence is TGTGCCAGTAGTTGGAGGAACACTGAAGCTTTCTTT. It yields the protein CASSWRNTEAFF.

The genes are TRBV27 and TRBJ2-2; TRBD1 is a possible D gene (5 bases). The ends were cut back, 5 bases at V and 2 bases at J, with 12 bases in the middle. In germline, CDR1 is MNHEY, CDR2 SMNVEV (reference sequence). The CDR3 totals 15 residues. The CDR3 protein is CASSLYRINTGELFF. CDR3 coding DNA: TGTGCCAGCAGTCTATACAGGATTAACACCGGGGAGCTGTTTTTT.

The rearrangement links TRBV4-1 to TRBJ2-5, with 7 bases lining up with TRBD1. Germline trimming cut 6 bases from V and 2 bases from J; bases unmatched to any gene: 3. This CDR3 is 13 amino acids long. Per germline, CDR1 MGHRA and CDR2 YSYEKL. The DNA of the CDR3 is TGCGCCAGCAGATCGACAGGGCAAGAGACCCAGTACTTC. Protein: CASRSTGQETQYF.

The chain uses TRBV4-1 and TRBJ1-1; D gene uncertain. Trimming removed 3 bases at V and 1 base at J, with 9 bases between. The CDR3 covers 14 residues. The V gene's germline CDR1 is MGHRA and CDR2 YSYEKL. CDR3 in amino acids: CASSHRWGNTEAFF. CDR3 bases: TGCGCCAGCAGCCATCGCTGGGGGAACACTGAAGCTTTCTTT.

CDR3 sequence: CASSLFPDIDTQYF. The CDR3 DNA follows: TGCGCCAGCAGCCTTTTCCCGGACATAGATACGCAGTATTTT. This rearrangement joins TRBV4-1 to TRBJ2-3, with D possibly matching TRBD1 (5 bases). The length of the CDR3 is 14 residues. The germline gives CDR1 MGHRA, CDR2 YSYEKL. Deletions cut 4 bases from V and 5 bases from J, with 13 bases between.